This T cell receptor (beta chain) emerged from a study of beta chain features in type 1 diabetes. Expressed TCRB transcripts were sequenced because the isolated RNA had all been reverse transcribed beforehand. The protocol was immunoSEQ multiplex PCR, while the TCRdb copy is restricted to in-frame clones and leaves out a portion. The sample shows tens of thousands of clones, roughly 48% of them seen only once. Study conclusions and caveats: For Type 1 diabetes patients, all four CD4+ subsets carried TCRB CDR3s that were moderately but significantly shorter.

The table lists this clone with a few counts. Its antigen remains unidentified. Sequenced sample: stem cell memory CD4+ T cells from blood. The clonotype originates from a man aged 25-40 years with type 1 diabetes.

CDR3 nucleotides: TGTGCCAGCAGCTTCGGACTGTCCCGGGAGCAGTACTTC. Amino acid sequence: CASSFGLSREQYF. V and J are TRBV5-4 and TRBJ2-7; TRBD2 is a possible D gene (5 bases). Germline CDR1 is SGHNT and CDR2 is YYREEE (reference sequence). Trimming removed 2 bases from V and 7 bases from J, with 13 bases in between. The CDR3 has 13 residues.